The T cell receptor beta chain described here comes from a study of blood T cell repertoires in COVID-19. TCRdb's copy holds only in-frame clones and misses some; the assay was immunoSEQ multiplex PCR. Of roughly 220,000 clones in the sample, roughly 80% were seen once. This CDR3 has 16 amino acids. Germline V CDR1 and CDR2: SGHNT, YYREEE (reference sequence). V was pared by 0 bases and J by 4 bases, with 7 bases of the junction left unmatched. This sequence originates from a woman aged 60-70 years who had recovered from COVID-19. The chain has TRBV5-4 and TRBJ2-3, with TRBD2 matching over 8 bases. The sequenced sample was peripheral blood. CDR3 nucleotide sequence: TGTGCCAGCAGCTTGGACGCGGGGGGAAGGGCAGATACGCAGTATTTT. This gives the protein CASSLDAGGRADTQYF.